These T cell receptor beta chains were read from a single sample in a study of OX40 agonist ivuxolimab in advanced cancers. Generated by immunoSEQ multiplex PCR, the TCRdb table keeps only in-frame clones and is missing some. The table has tens of thousands of clones, about 89% seen once. This sample comprised CD4+ or CD8+ T cells sorted from blood, obtained in a trial of the OX40 agonist ivuxolimab. The receptors here all came from an adult with an advanced solid tumor such as melanoma, head and neck, liver or kidney cancer. Both conserved end residues are part of each CDR3. The D gene is left open where the match is weak. The size entry is marked missing in some rows and otherwise reads once, few, many or a size class.

d_call,j_call,v_call,clone_size,cdr3_nt,cdr3_aa
NA,TRBJ2-7,TRBV4-3,NA,TGCGCCAGCAGCCAAGATCCTAGCGTTTACTACGAGCAGTACTTC,CASSQDPSVYYEQYF
TRBD1,TRBJ1-1,TRBV19,NA,TGTGCCAGTAGTATATCAGGGGGCAACACTGAAGCTTTCTTT,CASSISGGNTEAFF
NA,TRBJ2-7,TRBV27,NA,TGTGCCAGCAGCGGACCCGGGGGATTCTACGAGCAGTACTTC,CASSGPGGFYEQYF
NA,TRBJ2-1,TRBV9,NA,TGTGCCAGCAGCGTAGATCGGGTAGGCTCCTACAATGAGCAGTTCTTC,CASSVDRVGSYNEQFF
TRBD2,TRBJ2-5,TRBV27,NA,TGTGCCAGCAGTGTGGGGGGGTACCAAGAGACCCAGTACTTC,CASSVGGYQETQYF
TRBD1,TRBJ2-7,TRBV7-2,NA,TGTGCCAGCAGCTTACTCCCCGGACAGGGGGCCTACGAGCAGTACTTC,CASSLLPGQGAYEQYF
NA,TRBJ2-2,TRBV4-2,NA,TGTGCCAGCAGCCAAGACTCTAATACCTTCTACGAGCGGTTCACCGGGGAGCTGTTTTTT,CASSQDSNTFYERFTGELFF
TRBD1,TRBJ2-7,TRBV4-3,NA,TGCGCCAGCAGCCAAGATCTTGCGCCGACAGGGTTGACCTACGAGCAGTACTTC,CASSQDLAPTGLTYEQYF
TRBD1,TRBJ1-6,TRBV4-1,NA,TGCGCCAGCAGCCATAGGACAGGGGATAATTCACCCCTCCACTTT,CASSHRTGDNSPLHF
NA,TRBJ1-1,TRBV7-8,NA,TGTGCCAGCAGCTTGGGGGGCGGAACTGAAGCTTTCTTT,CASSLGGGTEAFF
TRBD1,TRBJ1-1,TRBV29-1,few,TGCAGCGCTAAGACAGGGAGAGGCACTGAAGCTTTCTTT,CSAKTGRGTEAFF
TRBD1,TRBJ2-3,TRBV27,NA,TGTGCCAGCAGGGGGACAGGGTTAATTGCGGATACGCAGTATTTT,CASRGTGLIADTQYF
NA,TRBJ2-7,TRBV5-6,NA,TGTGCCAGCAGCTTCCGAGAGGCCGCCTACGAGCAGTACTTC,CASSFREAAYEQYF
NA,TRBJ2-5,TRBV28,NA,TGTGCCAGCAGTCCCTCGGGACTGGGCCAAGAGACCCAGTACTTC,CASSPSGLGQETQYF
NA,TRBJ1-2,TRBV6-5,few,TGTGCCAGCAGCTCCTATTCCCTAAGATATGGCTACACCTTC,CASSSYSLRYGYTF
NA,TRBJ1-2,TRBV10-3,NA,TGTGCCATCAGTGACGGCGGGGTTTGGATCGGCTACACCTTC,CAISDGGVWIGYTF
NA,TRBJ1-2,TRBV11-2,NA,TGTGCCAGCAGCTTTTCCGGATCTGCTAACTATGGCTACACCTTC,CASSFSGSANYGYTF
NA,TRBJ2-2,TRBV7-9,NA,TGTGCCAGCAGCTTAGTCTGGCCAGAGCACACCGGGGAGCTGTTTTTT,CASSLVWPEHTGELFF
NA,TRBJ2-1,TRBV9,NA,TGTGCCAGCAGCCAGACAGGAGCAAACAATGAGCAGTTCTTC,CASSQTGANNEQFF
TRBD2,TRBJ2-7,TRBV4-1,NA,TGCGCCAGCAGCTCCACTAGCGGGGCAACCTACGAGCAGTACTTC,CASSSTSGATYEQYF
NA,TRBJ1-2,TRBV6-5,NA,TGTGCCAGCAGTTACTCGATTTACTATGGCTACACCTTC,CASSYSIYYGYTF
NA,TRBJ1-2,TRBV4-1,NA,TGCGCCAGCAGCCAGGGCGTGGGGAGTGGCTATGGCTACACCTTC,CASSQGVGSGYGYTF
NA,TRBJ2-3,TRBV10-3,NA,TGTGCCATCAGTGAGTTAGGCATTAGCACAGATACGCAGTATTTT,CAISELGISTDTQYF
NA,TRBJ1-5,TRBV4-1,once,TGCGCCAGCAGCCAAGAGGGTAATGGGCAGCCCCAGCATTTT,CASSQEGNGQPQHF
NA,TRBJ2-5,TRBV19,NA,TGTGCCAGTAGTATTTTCGGTGACGAAGAGACCCAGTACTTC,CASSIFGDEETQYF
NA,TRBJ1-1,TRBV28,few,TGTGCCAGCAGTTTTGGGGGTTCCATGAACACTGAAGCTTTCTTT,CASSFGGSMNTEAFF
NA,TRBJ1-1,TRBV11-2,once,TGTGCCAGCAGCTTAGCCGAGAGGTCAGGGACCTTGAACACTGAAGCTTTCTTT,CASSLAERSGTLNTEAFF
NA,TRBJ1-2,TRBV7-2,NA,TGTGCCAGCAGCTTCTCGACAGGAGGGTTCTATGGCTACACCTTC,CASSFSTGGFYGYTF
NA,TRBJ2-3,TRBV10-3,once,TGTGCCATTAAACCAGACCAGGGGTCCCTCATCACAGATACGCAGTATTTT,CAIKPDQGSLITDTQYF
TRBD2,TRBJ2-1,TRBV6-1,NA,TGTGCCAGCAGGAGGCCACGGGACTACCACAATGAGCAGTTCTTC,CASRRPRDYHNEQFF
NA,TRBJ1-1,TRBV5-1,NA,TGCGCCAGCAGCTTGGATTTGGGGAACACTGAAGCTTTCTTT,CASSLDLGNTEAFF
NA,TRBJ1-1,TRBV29-1,NA,TGCAGCGTTGATTTCGGCGGGGTTACTGAAGCTTTCTTT,CSVDFGGVTEAFF
NA,TRBJ1-2,TRBV7-9,NA,TGTGCCAGCAGCTTAATCAACCAGGGAGCTAACTATGGCTACACCTTC,CASSLINQGANYGYTF
NA,TRBJ2-3,TRBV9,NA,TGTGCCAGCAGCGTAGGCCCCCGCCCAGATACGCAGTATTTT,CASSVGPRPDTQYF
TRBD1,TRBJ2-7,TRBV28,NA,TGTGCCAGCAGTTCGCGAGACAGGGGGCCACGCTCCTACGAGCAGTACTTC,CASSSRDRGPRSYEQYF
NA,TRBJ1-1,TRBV11-2,NA,TGTGCCAGCAGCTCTGCCCCAGCTGAAGCTTTCTTT,CASSSAPAEAFF
NA,TRBJ1-5,TRBV5-8,NA,TGTGCCAGCAGCTGGGTGGGAAATCAGCCCCAGCATTTT,CASSWVGNQPQHF
NA,TRBJ1-5,TRBV6-1,NA,TGTGCCAGCAGTGACCGGGGACAGCCCCAGCATTTT,CASSDRGQPQHF
NA,TRBJ1-3,TRBV21-1,NA,TGTGCCAGCAGCAAACGACGGGACAGGAGTATATATTTT,CASSKRRDRSIYF
TRBD1,TRBJ2-7,TRBV7-2,once,TGTGCCTCCGGGACCGGGACAGGGGGCGACGAGCAGTACTTC,CASGTGTGGDEQYF
TRBD1,TRBJ2-1,TRBV27,NA,TGTGCCAGCAGTCCCGAGACAGGGCGCCAACACAATGAGCAGTTCTTC,CASSPETGRQHNEQFF
NA,TRBJ2-5,TRBV10-1,NA,TGCGCCAGCAGTGCAACAGGGCTAGGAGAGACCCAGTACTTC,CASSATGLGETQYF
NA,TRBJ1-2,TRBV10-3,NA,TGTGCCATCAGTGAGTCTCGACTTACATTCACGGGCGACTACGGCTACACCTTC,CAISESRLTFTGDYGYTF
NA,TRBJ1-2,TRBV7-9,NA,TGTGCCAGCTTCCCGGCCCCGGGGACTAACGGCTACACCTTC,CASFPAPGTNGYTF
NA,TRBJ2-5,TRBV5-1,NA,TGCGCCAGCAGCCGTAAGGACCCCGCACGAGAGACCCAGTACTTC,CASSRKDPARETQYF
NA,TRBJ2-1,TRBV2,NA,TGTGCCAGCAGGGGGGTTGAGGAGCAGTTCTTC,CASRGVEEQFF